This T cell receptor (beta chain) is from a study of blood T cell repertoires in COVID-19. Methods used by the authors: Estimates of nucleated cell counts were drawn from the amplification of reference gene primers. Assay: immunoSEQ multiplex PCR; the TCRdb copy retains only in-frame clones and omits some. V and J calls and clone size are copied from that table; D and trimming were computed from the DNA. The data contain under 300,000 clones, around 82% of them singletons. The CDR3 is 16 amino acids. CDR1 is LNHDA, CDR2 SQIVND, per germline (reference sequence). V shed 1 base and J shed 0 bases, with 12 bases lying between them.

The receptor comes from a woman of 80 years or more with active or convalescent COVID-19. Source material: peripheral blood. The rearrangement joins TRBV19 to TRBJ2-5; no reliable D call. In DNA form, the CDR3 reads TGTGCCAGTAGTATAGGAGGCGTCCCGCACCAAGAGACCCAGTACTTC. This gives the protein CASSIGGVPHQETQYF.